This is a list of T cell receptor beta chains from one sample in a study of T cells in Graves' hyperthyroidism and ophthalmopathy. TCRdb reprocessed the multiplex PCR reads with MiXCR, giving one entry per CDR3 protein. Of roughly 840,000 distinct CDR3 sequences listed, approximately 40% are singletons. The material sequenced was blood. The receptors originated from a young man with Graves' hyperthyroidism. The CDR3 runs from the conserved cysteine through the conserved F or W. A D gene is named only where the DNA matches it firmly. Rows may omit the clone size; those that give it use once, few, many or a size class.

D: -
J: TRBJ1-5
size: -
V: TRBV20-1
DNA: TGCAGTGCTTCCCCGGGGCCACAGGAGACCCAGCATTTT
CDR3: CSASPGPQETQHF

D: -
J: TRBJ2-7
size: -
V: TRBV5-5
DNA: TGTGCCAGCAGCCTCAAAGGGACACAACTACCCTACGAGCAGTACTTC
CDR3: CASSLKGTQLPYEQYF

D: -
J: TRBJ2-2
size: -
V: TRBV19
DNA: TGTGCCAGTAGTATAGCACAGGGCTGGAGCGGGGAGCTGCTTTTT
CDR3: CASSIAQGWSGELLF

D: -
J: TRBJ2-2
size: -
V: TRBV19
DNA: TGTGCCAGTAGATTCATCGCTTCCGGGGAGCTGTTTTTT
CDR3: CASRFIASGELFF

D: -
J: TRBJ1-6
size: -
V: TRBV25-1
DNA: TGTGCCAGCTCACCCCAGGGGCGTGATAATTCACCCCTCCACTTT
CDR3: CASSPQGRDNSPLHF

D: -
J: TRBJ2-3
size: -
V: TRBV2
DNA: TGTGCCGTACGACCGGATACGCAGTATTTT
CDR3: CAVRPDTQYF

D: -
J: TRBJ2-5
size: few
V: TRBV19
DNA: TGTGCCAGTCGTCAGGGGATGGGAGTGGAGACCCAGTACTTC
CDR3: CASRQGMGVETQYF

D: -
J: TRBJ2-5
size: -
V: TRBV7-3
DNA: TGTGCCAGCAGCTTATTTGAGACCCAGTACTTC
CDR3: CASSLFETQYF

D: TRBD1
J: TRBJ2-5
size: -
V: TRBV5-1
DNA: TGCGCCAGCAGCGGCACAGGGGGGACACAAGAGACCCAGTACTTC
CDR3: CASSGTGGTQETQYF

D: -
J: TRBJ1-5
size: few
V: TRBV6-5
DNA: TGTGCCAGCAGTTCCTTAGGGGTCGCGCAGCCCCAGCATTTT
CDR3: CASSSLGVAQPQHF

D: -
J: TRBJ1-5
size: few
V: TRBV4-2
DNA: TGTGCCAGCAGCCAAGAAAGGATGCAGCCCCAGCATTTT
CDR3: CASSQERMQPQHF

D: -
J: TRBJ2-7
size: many
V: TRBV10-3
DNA: TGTGCCATCAGGGAACAGGGAGACTACGAGCAGTACTTC
CDR3: CAIREQGDYEQYF

D: -
J: TRBJ1-2
size: few
V: TRBV5-1
DNA: TGCGCCAGCAGCTTGGAGGGGGTTTTAGACTATGGCTACACCTTC
CDR3: CASSLEGVLDYGYTF

D: -
J: TRBJ1-6
size: -
V: TRBV14
DNA: TGTGCCAGCAGCCACGCAGGGATTAATTCACCCCTCCACTTT
CDR3: CASSHAGINSPLHF

D: TRBD1
J: TRBJ2-7
size: -
V: TRBV29-1
DNA: TGCAGCGTTGAAAGTGGGACAGGGGACTACGAGCAGTACTTC
CDR3: CSVESGTGDYEQYF

D: -
J: TRBJ1-1
size: -
V: TRBV11-2
DNA: TGTGCCAGCCGGACCTCCCAGGGGTACAACACTGAAGCTTTCTTT
CDR3: CASRTSQGYNTEAFF

D: -
J: TRBJ1-5
size: few
V: TRBV11-3
DNA: TGTGCCAGCAGCCTCAGACCGGGAAACGGCAATCAGCCCCAGCATTTT
CDR3: CASSLRPGNGNQPQHF

D: -
J: TRBJ2-7
size: -
V: TRBV7-9
DNA: TGTGCCAGCAGCTTAGCCGGGCAGTACTTC
CDR3: CASSLAGQYF

D: -
J: TRBJ2-7
size: -
V: TRBV6-5
DNA: TGTGCCAGCAGTCAGCAGGGGAGACACGAGCAGTACTTC
CDR3: CASSQQGRHEQYF

D: -
J: TRBJ1-1
size: many
V: TRBV5-1
DNA: TGCGCCATCTCCGACGGGATAGAAGCTTTCTTT
CDR3: CAISDGIEAFF

D: -
J: TRBJ2-7
size: -
V: TRBV12-3/TRBV12-4
DNA: TGTGCCAGCAGCCAATATTCCCAGGGGTACTACGAGCAGTACTTC
CDR3: CASSQYSQGYYEQYF

D: -
J: TRBJ2-5
size: -
V: TRBV20-1
DNA: TGCAGTGCTAGGCATTCCGACAGAACAGAGACCCAGTACTTC
CDR3: CSARHSDRTETQYF

D: -
J: TRBJ1-1
size: many
V: TRBV19
DNA: TGTGCCAGTCAGTCAGGGATAACTGAAGCTTTCTTT
CDR3: CASQSGITEAFF

D: TRBD2
J: TRBJ2-7
size: few
V: TRBV7-2
DNA: TGTGCCAGCAGCTCGGGAATAGCGGGGGGAAGATACGAGCAGTACTTC
CDR3: CASSSGIAGGRYEQYF

D: TRBD1
J: TRBJ1-1
size: once
V: TRBV11-2
DNA: TGTGCCAGCAGCTTGGGACAGTATATGAACACTGAAGCTTTCTTT
CDR3: CASSLGQYMNTEAFF

D: -
J: TRBJ1-2
size: -
V: TRBV10-3
DNA: TGTGCCAGCAGTGACTCAGGGACATCAACCCACTACACCTTC
CDR3: CASSDSGTSTHYTF